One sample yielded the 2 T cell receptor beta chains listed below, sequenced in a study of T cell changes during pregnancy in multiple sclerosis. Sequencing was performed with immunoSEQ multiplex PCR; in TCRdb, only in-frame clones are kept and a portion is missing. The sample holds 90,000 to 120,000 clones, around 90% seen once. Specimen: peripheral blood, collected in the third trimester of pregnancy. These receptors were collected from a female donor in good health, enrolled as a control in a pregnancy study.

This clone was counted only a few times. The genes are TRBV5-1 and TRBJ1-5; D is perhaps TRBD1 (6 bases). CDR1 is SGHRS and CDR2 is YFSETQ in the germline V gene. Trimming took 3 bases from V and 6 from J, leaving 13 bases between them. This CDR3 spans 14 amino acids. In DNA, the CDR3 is TGCGCCAGCAGCTCAACAGGGTTCGGTCAGCCCCAGCATTTT. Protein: CASSSTGFGQPQHF. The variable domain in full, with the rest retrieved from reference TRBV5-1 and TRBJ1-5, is KAGVTQTPRYLIKTRGQQVTLSCSPISGHRSVSWYQQTPGQGLQFLFEYFSETQRNKGNFPGRFSGRQFSNSRSEMNVSTLELGDSALYLCASSSTGFGQPQHFGDGTRLSIL.

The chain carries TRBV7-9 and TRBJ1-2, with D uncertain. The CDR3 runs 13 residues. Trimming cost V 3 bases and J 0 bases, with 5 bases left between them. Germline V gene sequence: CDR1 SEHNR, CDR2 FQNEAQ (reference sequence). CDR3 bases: TGTGCCAGCAGCTTGAGTCCTAACTATGGCTACACCTTC. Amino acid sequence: CASSLSPNYGYTF.